This TCR beta chain was sequenced in a study of shared clonotypes between healthy human individuals. Study findings and constraints: Sampling involved blood alone; tissue repertoires likely differ.

Selected positively for CCR7 and CD45RO-negative, naive CD8 cells excluded terminally differentiated effector memory CD45RA+ cells. As to this clone: Its specificity is unknown.

Looked up from germline, CDR1 is MNHEY and CDR2 is SMNVEV (reference sequence). The V segment lost 8 bases and the J segment 3 bases; nucleotides outside the gene matches: 6. This CDR3 comprises 14 residues. Data came from immunoSEQ multiplex PCR; TCRdb stores just in-frame clones and leaves some out. In the table there are about 2 million clones, approximately 94% of which are singletons. The chain joins TRBV27 to TRBJ1-2; TRBD1 matches 10 bases. The receptor's source is a man aged 18 to 29 in good health. Sequences were obtained from naive CD8+ T cells sorted from blood. The CDR3 DNA follows: TGTGCCAGCTCCGGACAGGGGGGAGACTATGGCTACACCTTC. As protein: CASSGQGGDYGYTF.